A single sample gave rise to the 7 T cell receptor beta chains below, sequenced in a study of response to subunit inactivated influenza vaccine. TCRdb re-called the RT-PCR reads with MiXCR, one entry per CDR3 protein. The sample includes about 610,000 distinct CDR3 sequences, 14% of them seen just once. This specimen consisted of PBMCs from blood, obtained roughly 13 days after vaccination. The receptors were sampled from a man aged 45-60 years who received an inactivated influenza vaccine.

V and J are TRBV12-3 or TRBV12-4 and TRBJ2-7; the match to TRBD1 covers 10 bases. The CDR3 is made up of 15 amino acids. With V trimmed by 5 bases and J by 5 bases, 9 bases remained unmatched. CDR3 sequence reads: CASSTGTGVYDEQYF. CDR3 DNA sequence: TGTGCCAGCAGTACCGGGACAGGGGTTTACGACGAGCAGTACTTC.

This clonotype was counted between two and nine times. The genes are TRBV5-1 and TRBJ1-1; no clear D gene. The CDR3 sequence is 13 residues long. Trimming left V 3 bases short and J 1 base short, with 7 bases between. Germline CDR1 is SGHRS and CDR2 is YFSETQ. CDR3 loop: CASSSEGNTEAFF. CDR3 sequence (DNA): TGCGCCAGCAGCTCGGAAGGGAACACTGAAGCTTTCTTT.

This clonotype showed up many times. The V call is TRBV20-1, the J call TRBJ2-7; D ambiguous. Germline V gene sequence: CDR1 DFQATT, CDR2 SNEGSKA (reference sequence). The CDR3 consists of 16 residues. Deletions cut 0 bases from V and 0 bases from J, with 15 bases between. CDR3 coding DNA: TGCAGTGCTAGAGATCCCGCAGGATCGAGCTCCTACGAGCAGTACTTC. Translating it yields CSARDPAGSSSYEQYF.

On this clonotype: Just one base apart from a much larger clone, this may be a read error. This CDR3 is missing its conserved last phenylalanine or tryptophan, likely due to a read error. The CDR3 nucleotides read TGTGCCATACGTTACGACAGGGGGCATTACGAGCAGTACTTG. It is translated as CAIRYDRGHYEQYL. The chain uses TRBV10-3 and TRBJ2-7; 10 nucleotides line up with TRBD1. J was trimmed by 4 bases and V by 9 bases; bases with no gene match: 9. The germline V gene has CDR1 ENHRY and CDR2 SYGVKD. This CDR3 has 14 residues.

The rearrangement uses TRBV7-8 and TRBJ2-3, with TRBD2 matching 7 bases. The CDR3 has 18 amino acids. Per germline, CDR1 SGHVS and CDR2 FQNEAQ. Losses at the gene ends were 1 base for V and 5 bases for J; bases not matched to a gene: 15. The CDR3 reads CASSLGVWNSGRKDTQYF. DNA for the CDR3: TGTGCCAGCAGCTTAGGAGTATGGAATAGCGGGCGGAAAGATACGCAGTATTTT.

This clonotype was counted only a few times. The J gene is TRBJ2-2, the V gene TRBV5-5, with D perhaps TRBD1 (6 bases). CDR1 and CDR2 from the germline V gene are SGHKS and YYEKEE (reference sequence). This CDR3 has 14 amino acids. Trimming shortened V by 7 bases and J by 0 bases, and 10 bases separated the two germline ends. The CDR3 DNA reads as TGTGCCAGCGAAGGACAGCCGAACACCGGGGAGCTGTTTTTT. Translated: CASEGQPNTGELFF.

This chain uses TRBV29-1 with TRBJ1-2; D ambiguous. The V end lost 7 bases, the J end lost 8 bases, and 14 bases lay between the germline ends. In germline, CDR1 is SQVTM, CDR2 ANQGSEA. This CDR3 contains 11 residues. The DNA of the CDR3 is TGCAGCGCCGAGAGGGAGAAGGGCTACACCTTC. As protein: CSAEREKGYTF. Supplemented by reference TRBV29-1 and TRBJ1-2, the full variable domain reads SAVISQKPSRDICQRGTSLTIQCQVDSQVTMMFWYRQQPGQSLTLIATANQGSEATYESGFVIDKFPISRPNLTFSTLTVSNMSPEDSSIYLCSAEREKGYTFGSGTRLTVV.